This T cell receptor (beta chain) emerged from a study of T cells in Graves' hyperthyroidism and ophthalmopathy. Turning to the study itself: Peripheral blood samples were taken at initial diagnosis, prior to any treatment.

V dropped 5 bases and J dropped 4; count of bases not matched to a gene: 10. The CDR3 has 16 amino acids. The germline gives CDR1 SGHRS, CDR2 YFSETQ. In this sample, this clonotype turned up many times. Using RNA transcripts as the source, TCR beta CDR3 regions were amplified. TCR CDR3 regions were first amplified by RT-PCR with HTBI primers. MiXCR, applied by TCRdb to the multiplex PCR reads, yields one record per CDR3 protein. The sample records some 490,000 distinct CDR3 sequences, about 16% being singletons. Diagnostic assessment was based on clinical symptoms, serum thyroxine and TRAb, thyroid ultrasound and orbital computed tomography.

The source is a woman aged 25 to 39 with Graves' ophthalmopathy. Material for sequencing was blood. The chain uses TRBV5-1 and TRBJ2-7; 12 positions agree with TRBD1. CDR3 loop: CASSLSGTGGQYEQYF. CDR3 nucleotide sequence: TGCGCCAGCAGTTTGTCCGGGACAGGGGGCCAATACGAGCAGTACTTC.